This TCR beta chain appears in the sequencing data of a study of beta chain features in type 1 diabetes. Study-wide findings and caveats: Moderate but significant shortening of TCRB CDR3s was recorded in all four CD4+ subsets from Type 1 diabetes patients. Sampled from patients, naive, central memory and Treg TCRB repertoires appeared more similar than those sampled from healthy donors.

TCRB transcripts that were expressed got sequenced, as all of the isolated RNA had been reverse transcribed. The assay was immunoSEQ multiplex PCR, and TCRdb's table has in-frame clones only and misses some. The table shows under 900,000 clones, with about a sixth occurring only once. This clone was seen more than once but under ten times. Its specificity is unknown. V was clipped by 7 bases and J by 1 base; unmatched bases: 3. The germline V gene encodes CDR1 MNHEY and CDR2 SVGAGI. This CDR3 has 13 residues. The receptor comes from a woman in her late teens or twenties in good health. The V call is TRBV6-5, the J call TRBJ2-7, with 8 positions matching TRBD1. The sequenced material came from naive CD4+ T cells from blood. CDR3 nucleotides: TGTGCCAGCAAAGGGACAGGATCCTACGAGCAGTACTTC. It specifies CASKGTGSYEQYF.